The next 10 T cell receptor beta chains were all read from a single sample in a study of identical twins. TCRdb re-analysed the 5' RACE reads in MiXCR, keeping a single row per CDR3 protein. The sample has 450,000 or so distinct CDR3 sequences, 20% to 25% seen once. These data also formed part of another study, on T cells expressing NK-cell markers.

Sequenced material: CD4+ T cells sorted from blood. These receptors all come from a woman between 18 and 30 years old in good health.

This clonotype was detected a few times. The J gene is TRBJ1-1, the V gene TRBV29-1; tentative D call: TRBD1 (6 bases). CDR1 is SQVTM and CDR2 is ANQGSEA in the germline V gene. This CDR3 comprises 15 residues. V gave up 5 bases and J gave up 4 bases, with 20 bases separating them. This CDR3 is CSVHVGPLGGTEAFF. For the CDR3, the DNA is TGCAGCGTTCACGTGGGACCCTTAGGGGGCACTGAAGCTTTCTTT.

This sequence joins TRBV11-2 and TRBJ1-2, with unresolved D. CDR3 length: 15 amino acids. Germline CDR1 is SGHAT and CDR2 is FQNNGV. Trimming left V 0 bases short and J 6 bases short, with 14 bases between. In DNA form, the CDR3 reads TGTGCCAGCAGCTTAGAGCCGGGAGGTTTCGATGGCTACACCTTC. Encoded protein: CASSLEPGGFDGYTF.

This chain uses TRBV15 with TRBJ2-5; the match to TRBD1 covers 7 bases. This CDR3 is built from 13 residues. V lost 8 bases, J lost 5 bases, and 8 bases stayed unmatched. Germline V gene sequence: CDR1 LNHNV, CDR2 YYDKDF (reference sequence). The CDR3 is CATYRQGAETQYF. DNA of the CDR3: TGTGCCACCTATCGACAGGGTGCGGAGACCCAGTACTTC.

This rearrangement joins TRBV3-1 to TRBJ2-1; TRBD2 agrees at 9 bases. After removal of 6 bases from V and 8 bases from J, the junction contained 8 bases not matched to a gene. Germline-derived CDR1 and CDR2 are LGHDT and YNNKEL (reference sequence). The CDR3 spans 14 residues. As DNA, the CDR3 is TGTGCCAGCAGATTAGGACTAGCGCCGTATGAGCAGTTCTTC. Translating it yields CASRLGLAPYEQFF.

The V call is TRBV15, the J call TRBJ2-7, with 7 bases that match TRBD2. CDR1 and CDR2 from the germline V gene are LNHNV and YYDKDF (reference sequence). This CDR3 contains 14 residues. The junction had 3 bases not matched to a gene; V was cut back by 0 bases and J by 4 bases. The CDR3, as DNA: TGTGCCACCAGCAGAGAGGGTAGCGGGTACGAGCAGTACTTC. It specifies CATSREGSGYEQYF.

The chain carries TRBV20-1 and TRBJ2-1, with D perhaps TRBD2 (5 bases). CDR3 size: 12 residues. V was trimmed by 5 bases and J by 10 bases, leaving 15 bases between them. Germline-derived CDR1 and CDR2 are DFQATT and SNEGSKA (reference sequence). CDR3 region: CSAPDQRFEQFF. The CDR3 DNA sequence: TGCAGTGCTCCGGACCAGCGGTTCGAGCAGTTCTTC.

This clonotype was observed a handful of times. The V call is TRBV20-1, the J call TRBJ1-4; D remains ambiguous. Germline assignment: CDR1 DFQATT and CDR2 SNEGSKA (reference sequence). V was cut by 3 bases and J by 0 bases, with 11 bases left in between. This CDR3 is built from 15 residues. The CDR3 nucleotides are TGCAGTGCTAGGAACGCCGGGGCAACTAATGAAAAACTGTTTTTT. Its translation is CSARNAGATNEKLFF.

This clonotype was detected only a few times. The chain links TRBV7-2 to TRBJ1-6, with unresolved D. V was pared by 2 bases and J by 8 bases, with 7 bases between. The CDR3 loop spans 13 amino acids. The germline CDR1 and CDR2 sequences are SGHTA and FQGNSA. In nucleotides, the CDR3 is TGTGCCAGCAGCTTATACGGGGATTCACCCCTCCACTTT. Translating it yields CASSLYGDSPLHF. The complete variable domain, with remaining parts taken from reference TRBV7-2 and TRBJ1-6, reads GAGVSQSPSNKVTEKGKDVELRCDPISGHTALYWYRQSLGQGLEFLIYFQGNSAPDKSGLPSDRFSAERTGGSVSTLTIQRTQQEDSAVYLCASSLYGDSPLHFGNGTRLTVT.

This chain joins TRBV3-1 and TRBJ1-6; D is possibly TRBD1 (5 bases). Germline values: CDR1 LGHDT, CDR2 YNNKEL (reference sequence). Deletions cut 3 bases from V and 9 bases from J, with 12 bases between. The CDR3 is 14 residues long. In nucleotides, the CDR3 is TGTGCCAGCAGCCATTCCGGGGGGGTTTCACCCCTCCACTTT. Its translation is CASSHSGGVSPLHF.

This clonotype came up a few times. The CDR3 DNA sequence: TGCGCCAGCAGCTGGACTAGCCAATACAATGAGCAGTTCTTC. This encodes CASSWTSQYNEQFF. The chain combines TRBV5-1 with TRBJ2-1; 8 bases match TRBD2. Germline V gene sequence: CDR1 SGHRS, CDR2 YFSETQ. V trimming: 3 bases; J trimming: 4 bases; junction bases outside the gene matches: 3. The CDR3 is 14 residues long.